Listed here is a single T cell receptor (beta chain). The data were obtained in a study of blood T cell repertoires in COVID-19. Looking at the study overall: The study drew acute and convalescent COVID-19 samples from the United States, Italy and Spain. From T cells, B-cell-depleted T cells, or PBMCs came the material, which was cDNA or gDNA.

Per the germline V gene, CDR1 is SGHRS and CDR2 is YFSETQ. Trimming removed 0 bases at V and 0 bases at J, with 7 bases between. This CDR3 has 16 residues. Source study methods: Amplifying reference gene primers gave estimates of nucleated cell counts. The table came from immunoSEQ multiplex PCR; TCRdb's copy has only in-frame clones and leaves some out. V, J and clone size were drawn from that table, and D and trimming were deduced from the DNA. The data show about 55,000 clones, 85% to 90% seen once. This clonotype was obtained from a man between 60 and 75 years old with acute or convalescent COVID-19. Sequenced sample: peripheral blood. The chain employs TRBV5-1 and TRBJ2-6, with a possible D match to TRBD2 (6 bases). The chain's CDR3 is CASSLGGLSGANVLTF. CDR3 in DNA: TGCGCCAGCAGCTTGGGGGGACTCTCTGGGGCCAACGTCCTGACTTTC.